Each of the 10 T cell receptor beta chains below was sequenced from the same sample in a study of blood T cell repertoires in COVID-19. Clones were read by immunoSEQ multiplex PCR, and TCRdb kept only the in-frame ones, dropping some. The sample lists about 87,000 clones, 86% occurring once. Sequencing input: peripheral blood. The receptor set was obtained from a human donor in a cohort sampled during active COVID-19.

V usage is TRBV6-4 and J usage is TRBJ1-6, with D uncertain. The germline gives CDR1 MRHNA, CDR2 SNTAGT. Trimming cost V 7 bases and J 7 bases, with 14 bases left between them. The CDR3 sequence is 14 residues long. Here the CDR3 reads CASKEFSGNSPLHF. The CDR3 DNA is TGTGCCAGCAAGGAGTTTTCGGGGAATTCACCCCTCCACTTT.

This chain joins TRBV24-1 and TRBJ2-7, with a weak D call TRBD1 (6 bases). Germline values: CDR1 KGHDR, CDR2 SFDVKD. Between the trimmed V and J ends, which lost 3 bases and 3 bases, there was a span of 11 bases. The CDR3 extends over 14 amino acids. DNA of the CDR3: TGTGCCACCAGTGATGGGGACAAACACTACGAGCAGTACTTC. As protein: CATSDGDKHYEQYF.

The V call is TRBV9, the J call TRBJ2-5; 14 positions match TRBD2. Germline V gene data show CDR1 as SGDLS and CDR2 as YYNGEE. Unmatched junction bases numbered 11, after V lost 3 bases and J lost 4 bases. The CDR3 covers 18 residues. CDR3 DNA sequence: TGTGCCAGCAGCGCCGGGACTAGCGGGAGAGGAGAAGGAGAGACCCAGTACTTC. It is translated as CASSAGTSGRGEGETQYF.

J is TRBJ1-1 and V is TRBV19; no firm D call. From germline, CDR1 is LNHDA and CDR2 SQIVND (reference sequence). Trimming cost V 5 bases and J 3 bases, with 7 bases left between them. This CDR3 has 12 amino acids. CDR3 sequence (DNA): TGTGCCAGTAGTTTTCGCGACACTGAAGCTTTCTTT. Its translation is CASSFRDTEAFF.

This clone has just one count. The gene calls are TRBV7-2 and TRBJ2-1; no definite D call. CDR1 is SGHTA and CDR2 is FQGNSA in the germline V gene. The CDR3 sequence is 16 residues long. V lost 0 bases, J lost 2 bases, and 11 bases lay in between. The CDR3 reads CASSLALYTAYNEQFF. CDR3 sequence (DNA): TGTGCCAGCAGCTTAGCGCTTTATACAGCCTACAATGAGCAGTTCTTC.

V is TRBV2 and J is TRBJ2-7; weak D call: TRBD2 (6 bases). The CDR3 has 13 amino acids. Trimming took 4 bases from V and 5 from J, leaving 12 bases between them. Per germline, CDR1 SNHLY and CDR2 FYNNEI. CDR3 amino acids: CASSVGLGDEQYF. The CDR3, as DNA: TGTGCCAGCAGTGTGGGACTGGGCGACGAGCAGTACTTC.

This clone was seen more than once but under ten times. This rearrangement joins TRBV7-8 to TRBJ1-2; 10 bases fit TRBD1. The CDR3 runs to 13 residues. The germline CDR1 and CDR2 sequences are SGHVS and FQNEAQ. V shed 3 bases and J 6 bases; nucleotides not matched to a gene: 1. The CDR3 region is CASSFDRGHGYTF. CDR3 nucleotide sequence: TGTGCCAGCAGCTTCGACAGGGGGCATGGCTACACCTTC.

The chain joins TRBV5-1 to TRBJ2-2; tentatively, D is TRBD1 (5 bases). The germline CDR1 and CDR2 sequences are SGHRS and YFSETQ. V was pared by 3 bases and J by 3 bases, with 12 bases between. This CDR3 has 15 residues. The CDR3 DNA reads TGCGCCAGCAGCTGGCGGACATGGGACACCGGGGAGCTGTTTTTT. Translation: CASSWRTWDTGELFF.

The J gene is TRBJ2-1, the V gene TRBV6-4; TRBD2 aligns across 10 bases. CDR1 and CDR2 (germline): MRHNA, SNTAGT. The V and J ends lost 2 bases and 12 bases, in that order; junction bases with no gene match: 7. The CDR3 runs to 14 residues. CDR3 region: CASSDLAGERRQFF. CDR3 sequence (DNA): TGTGCCAGCAGTGACCTAGCGGGAGAACGGAGGCAGTTCTTC.

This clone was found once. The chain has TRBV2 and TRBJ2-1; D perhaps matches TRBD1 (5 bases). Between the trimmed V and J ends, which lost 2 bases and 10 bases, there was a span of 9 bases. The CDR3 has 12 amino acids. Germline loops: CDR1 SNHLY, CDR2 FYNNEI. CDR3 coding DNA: TGTGCCAGCAGTGAATCGAACAGGGAGCAGTTCTTC. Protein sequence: CASSESNREQFF.